Listed below are T cell receptor beta chains from one sample, sequenced in a study of T cell responses to AZD1222 COVID-19 vaccine. The assay was immunoSEQ multiplex PCR, and TCRdb's table has in-frame clones only and misses some. The sample has around 120,000 clones; around nine tenths are singletons. Sequencing used peripheral blood, obtained on day 0 of AZD1222 vaccination. Source of these receptors: an adult in good health. CDR3s include the opening cysteine and the closing phenylalanine or tryptophan. D genes are given only for firm matches. Clone size appears in some rows only: once, few, many, or a class for an expanded clone.

CDR3aa: CASGDRGGSIGSPLHF; CDR3nt: TGTGCCAGCGGTGACAGGGGAGGATCGATTGGTTCACCCCTCCACTTT; d_gene: TRBD1; v_gene: TRBV2; j_gene: TRBJ1-6; abundance: .
CDR3aa: CASSLNRAPNSPLHF; CDR3nt: TGTGCCAGCAGCTTAAATAGGGCACCTAATTCACCCCTCCACTTT; d_gene: .; v_gene: TRBV11-2; j_gene: TRBJ1-6; abundance: .
CDR3aa: CSARDSTYEQYF; CDR3nt: TGCAGCGCTCGCGACAGTACCTACGAGCAGTACTTC; d_gene: .; v_gene: TRBV29-1; j_gene: TRBJ2-7; abundance: .
CDR3aa: CASSARYRGRKEKLFF; CDR3nt: TGTGCCAGCAGCGCACGATACAGGGGTCGGAAAGAAAAACTGTTTTTT; d_gene: TRBD1; v_gene: TRBV11-2; j_gene: TRBJ1-4; abundance: .
CDR3aa: CASKLDRGLKNIQYF; CDR3nt: TGTGCCAGCAAACTAGACAGGGGGCTAAAAAACATTCAGTACTTC; d_gene: TRBD1; v_gene: TRBV2; j_gene: TRBJ2-4; abundance: .
CDR3aa: CASSPEFTGAGTEAFF; CDR3nt: TGTGCCAGCAGCCCCGAATTTACAGGGGCCGGGACTGAAGCTTTCTTT; d_gene: TRBD1; v_gene: TRBV14; j_gene: TRBJ1-1; abundance: .
CDR3aa: CASSHTYGNTIYF; CDR3nt: TGTGCCAGCAGCCACACCTATGGAAACACCATATATTTT; d_gene: .; v_gene: TRBV7-2; j_gene: TRBJ1-3; abundance: .
CDR3aa: CASSLLAIHSYEQYF; CDR3nt: TGCGCCAGCAGCCTCTTAGCGATCCACTCCTACGAGCAGTACTTC; d_gene: .; v_gene: TRBV4-1; j_gene: TRBJ2-7; abundance: .
CDR3aa: CASSFGASGRSYEQYF; CDR3nt: TGCGCCAGCAGCTTCGGGGCTAGCGGGAGATCCTACGAGCAGTACTTC; d_gene: TRBD2; v_gene: TRBV5-1; j_gene: TRBJ2-7; abundance: .
CDR3aa: CASSQDGGTGNTIYF; CDR3nt: TGTGCCAGCAGCCAAGATGGGGGGACTGGAAACACCATATATTTT; d_gene: .; v_gene: TRBV4-2; j_gene: TRBJ1-3; abundance: few